This TCR beta chain came from a study of technical replicates of blood from a few donors. The data were produced by immunoSEQ multiplex PCR, yet TCRdb's version contains in-frame clones alone and is incomplete. The table has roughly 79,000 clones, 91% seen once. The source is a human donor in good health. Some clones in this sample may be carry-over from other donors' samples. The specimen was T cells isolated from PBMCs.

The CDR3 reads CAWSGQGGNQPQHF. The CDR3, as DNA: TGTGCCTGGAGTGGCCAGGGGGGCAATCAGCCCCAGCATTTT. The rearrangement links TRBV30 to TRBJ1-5, with 7 nucleotides matching TRBD1. V lost 1 base to trimming and J lost 2 bases; unmatched junction nucleotides: 2. Looked up from germline, CDR1 is GTSNPN and CDR2 is SVGIG (reference sequence). The CDR3 extends over 14 amino acids.